The subject of this entry is one T cell receptor (beta chain). Its antigen remains unknown. The source of the sample is a study of breast tumors, draining lymph nodes, adjacent tissues. Study-wide results and limits: Luminal-like breast cancer showed significantly greater tumor-nontumor repertoire similarity than basal-like breast cancer did. Tumor TCR diversity was below lymph nodes but above nontumor tissue.

TCRdb called the multiplex PCR reads again in MiXCR, with one record for every CDR3 protein. The sample contains 290,000 or so distinct CDR3 sequences, 30% to 35% of which appear only once. V was pared by 5 bases and J by 5 bases, with 15 bases between. The CDR3 runs 14 residues. Breast cancer patients provided tissue from their axillary draining lymph nodes. What was sequenced was axillary lymph node tissue. This chain joins TRBV12-3 or TRBV12-4 and TRBJ1-1; D unresolved. This clonotype was obtained from a female donor with breast cancer. Some clones in this sample may be carry-over from other donors' samples. CDR3 sequence reads: CASSSPGVGTEAFF. For the CDR3, the DNA is TGTGCCAGCAGTAGCCCCGGGGTTGGGACTGAAGCTTTCTTT.